This TCR beta chain was found in a study of blood T cell repertoires in COVID-19. Overall study: From the United States, Italy and Spain came samples of acute and convalescent COVID-19. T cells, B-cell-depleted T cells, or PBMCs provided the cDNA or gDNA that served as material.

Germline V gene sequence: CDR1 LGHDT, CDR2 YNNKEL (reference sequence). The CDR3 is made up of 13 amino acids. Trimming removed 3 bases at V and 5 bases at J, with 11 bases between. Measured with immunoSEQ multiplex PCR; TCRdb has only the in-frame clones, and not every one. The repertoire holds about 170,000 clones, with about 80% as singletons. This clone has only a few counts. This clonotype originated in a woman between 70 and 85 years old with acute or convalescent COVID-19. The specimen sequenced was peripheral blood. The J gene is TRBJ2-7, the V gene TRBV3-1 (or the pseudogene TRBV3-2), with TRBD2 as a possible D gene (5 bases). As DNA, the CDR3 is TGTGCCAGCAGCCACGCTAGCACGAACGAGCAGTACTTC. Amino acid sequence: CASSHASTNEQYF.